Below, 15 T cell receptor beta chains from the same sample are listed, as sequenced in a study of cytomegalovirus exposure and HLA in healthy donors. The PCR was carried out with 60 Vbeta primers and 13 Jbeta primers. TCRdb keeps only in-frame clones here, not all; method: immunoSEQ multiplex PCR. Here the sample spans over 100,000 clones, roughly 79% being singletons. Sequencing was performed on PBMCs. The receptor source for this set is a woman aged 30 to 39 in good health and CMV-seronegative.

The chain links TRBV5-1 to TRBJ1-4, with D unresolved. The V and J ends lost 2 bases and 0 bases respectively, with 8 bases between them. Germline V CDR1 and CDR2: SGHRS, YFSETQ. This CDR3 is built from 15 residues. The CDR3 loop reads CASSLSHATNEKLFF. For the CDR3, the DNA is TGCGCCAGCAGCTTAAGCCACGCAACTAATGAAAAACTGTTTTTT. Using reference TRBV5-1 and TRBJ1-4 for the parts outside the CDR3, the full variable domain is KAGVTQTPRYLIKTRGQQVTLSCSPISGHRSVSWYQQTPGQGLQFLFEYFSETQRNKGNFPGRFSGRQFSNSRSEMNVSTLELGDSALYLCASSLSHATNEKLFFGSGTQLSVL.

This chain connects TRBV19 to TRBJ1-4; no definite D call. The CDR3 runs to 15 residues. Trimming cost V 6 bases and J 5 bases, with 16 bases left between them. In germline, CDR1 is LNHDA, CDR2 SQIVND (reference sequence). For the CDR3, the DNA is TGTGCCAGTAGACCCAGACAAGGCGAAAATGAAAAACTGTTTTTT. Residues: CASRPRQGENEKLFF.

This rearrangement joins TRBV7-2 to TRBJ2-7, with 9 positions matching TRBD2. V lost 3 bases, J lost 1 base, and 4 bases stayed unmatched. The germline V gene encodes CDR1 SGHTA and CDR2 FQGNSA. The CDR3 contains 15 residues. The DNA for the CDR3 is TGTGCCAGCAGCTTGTCCCTAGCGGGATCCTACGAGCAGTACTTC. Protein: CASSLSLAGSYEQYF. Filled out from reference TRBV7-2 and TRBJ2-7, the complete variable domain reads GAGVSQSPSNKVTEKGKDVELRCDPISGHTALYWYRQSLGQGLEFLIYFQGNSAPDKSGLPSDRFSAERTGGSVSTLTIQRTQQEDSAVYLCASSLSLAGSYEQYFGPGTRLTVT.

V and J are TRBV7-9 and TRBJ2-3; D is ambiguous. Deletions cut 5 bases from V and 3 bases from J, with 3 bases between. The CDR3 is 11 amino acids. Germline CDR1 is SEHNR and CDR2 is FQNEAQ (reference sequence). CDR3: CASSVTDTQYF. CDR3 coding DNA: TGTGCCAGCAGCGTAACAGATACGCAGTATTTT.

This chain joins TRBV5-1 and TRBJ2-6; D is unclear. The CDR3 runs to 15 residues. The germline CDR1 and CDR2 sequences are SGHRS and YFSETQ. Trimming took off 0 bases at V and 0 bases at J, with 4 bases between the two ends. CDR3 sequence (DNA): TGCGCCAGCAGCTTGGACGGCTCTGGGGCCAACGTCCTGACTTTC. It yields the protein CASSLDGSGANVLTF.

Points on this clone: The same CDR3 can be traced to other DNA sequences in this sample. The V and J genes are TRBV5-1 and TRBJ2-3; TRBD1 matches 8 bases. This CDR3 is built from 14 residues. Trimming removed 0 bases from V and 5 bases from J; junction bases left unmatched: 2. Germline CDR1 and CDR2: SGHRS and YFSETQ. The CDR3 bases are TGCGCCAGCAGCTTGGGGACAGGGCGAGATACGCAGTATTTT. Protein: CASSLGTGRDTQYF.

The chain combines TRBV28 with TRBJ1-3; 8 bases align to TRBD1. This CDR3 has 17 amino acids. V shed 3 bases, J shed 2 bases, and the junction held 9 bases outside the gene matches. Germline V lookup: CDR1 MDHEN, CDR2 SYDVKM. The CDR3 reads CASSLVMQGAPGNTIYF. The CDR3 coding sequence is TGTGCCAGCAGTTTGGTAATGCAGGGGGCCCCTGGAAACACCATATATTTT. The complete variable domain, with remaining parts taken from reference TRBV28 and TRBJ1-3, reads DVKVTQSSRYLVKRTGEKVFLECVQDMDHENMFWYRQDPGLGLRLIYFSYDVKMKEKGDIPEGYSVSREKKERFSLILESASTNQTSMYLCASSLVMQGAPGNTIYFGEGSWLTVV.

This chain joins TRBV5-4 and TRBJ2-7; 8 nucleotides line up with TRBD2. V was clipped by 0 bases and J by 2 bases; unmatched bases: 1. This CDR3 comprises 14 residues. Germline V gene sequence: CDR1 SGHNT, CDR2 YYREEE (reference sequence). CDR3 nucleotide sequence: TGTGCCAGCAGCTTGGGTAGCGGGGCCTACGAGCAGTACTTC. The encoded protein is CASSLGSGAYEQYF.

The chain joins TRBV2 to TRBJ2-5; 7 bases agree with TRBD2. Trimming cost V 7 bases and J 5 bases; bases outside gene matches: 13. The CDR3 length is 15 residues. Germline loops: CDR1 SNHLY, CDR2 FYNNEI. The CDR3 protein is CASKEEGGAGETQYF. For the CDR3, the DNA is TGTGCCAGCAAAGAGGAGGGAGGGGCAGGGGAGACCCAGTACTTC.

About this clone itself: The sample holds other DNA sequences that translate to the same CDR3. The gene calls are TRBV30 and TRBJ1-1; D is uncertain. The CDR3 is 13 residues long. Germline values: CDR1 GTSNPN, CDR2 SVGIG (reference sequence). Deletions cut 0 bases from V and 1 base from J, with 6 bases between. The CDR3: CAWSVRGNTEAFF. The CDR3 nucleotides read TGTGCCTGGAGTGTACGGGGGAACACTGAAGCTTTCTTT.

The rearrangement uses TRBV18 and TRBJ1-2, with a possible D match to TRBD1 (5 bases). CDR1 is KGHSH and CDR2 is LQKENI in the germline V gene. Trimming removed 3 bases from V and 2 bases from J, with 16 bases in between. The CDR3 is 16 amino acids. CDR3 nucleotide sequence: TGTGCCAGCTCACCTTACATGGACACCAAAAACTATGGCTACACCTTC. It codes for CASSPYMDTKNYGYTF.

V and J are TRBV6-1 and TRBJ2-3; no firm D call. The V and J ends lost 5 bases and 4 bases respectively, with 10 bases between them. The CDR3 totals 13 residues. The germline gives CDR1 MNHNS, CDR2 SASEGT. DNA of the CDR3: TGTGCCAGCAGTCCGAACGTAGCAGATACGCAGTATTTT. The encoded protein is CASSPNVADTQYF.

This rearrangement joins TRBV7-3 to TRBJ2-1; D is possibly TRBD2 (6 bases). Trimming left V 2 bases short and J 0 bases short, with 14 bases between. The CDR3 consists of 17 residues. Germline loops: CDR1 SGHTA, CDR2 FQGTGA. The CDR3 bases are TGTGCCAGCAGCTTAGATCCTCTAGCGCGCTCCTACAATGAGCAGTTCTTC. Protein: CASSLDPLARSYNEQFF.

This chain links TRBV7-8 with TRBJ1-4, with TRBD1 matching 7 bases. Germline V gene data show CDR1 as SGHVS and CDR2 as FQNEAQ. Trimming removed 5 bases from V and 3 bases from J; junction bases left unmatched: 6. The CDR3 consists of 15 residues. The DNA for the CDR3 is TGTGCCAGCAGCCCTAGGGGGCTAGCTAATGAAAAACTGTTTTTT. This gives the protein CASSPRGLANEKLFF.

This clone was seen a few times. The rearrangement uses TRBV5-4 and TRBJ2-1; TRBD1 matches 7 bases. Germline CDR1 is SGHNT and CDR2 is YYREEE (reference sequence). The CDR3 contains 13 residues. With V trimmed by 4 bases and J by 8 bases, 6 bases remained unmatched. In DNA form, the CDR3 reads TGTGCCAGCAGCAGCCTTACAGGGGATGAGCAGTTCTTC. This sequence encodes CASSSLTGDEQFF.